The 9 T cell receptor beta chains in this list originate from one sample, sequenced in a study of T cells in Graves' hyperthyroidism and ophthalmopathy. Amplification of TCR beta CDR3 regions used RNA as the template. During a first-round RT-PCR of the TCR CDR3, the HTBI primer set was used. Each CDR3 protein is one row after TCRdb ran MiXCR on the multiplex PCR reads. The table lists over 250,000 distinct CDR3 sequences, 17% of them singletons, with approximately 60% in the top ten. Material: blood. The receptors stem from a woman aged 60-70 years with Graves' ophthalmopathy.

The chain recombines TRBV5-6 with TRBJ2-7, with D tentatively TRBD1 (6 bases). Trimming stripped 3 bases from V and 4 bases from J, with 11 bases between. CDR1 SGHDT and CDR2 YYEEEE come from the germline V gene. The CDR3 is made up of 13 amino acids. Here the CDR3 reads CASSSRQAYEQYF. CDR3 coding DNA: TGTGCCAGCAGCTCCAGACAGGCTTACGAGCAGTACTTC.

The chain combines TRBV4-1 with TRBJ1-5; D is undetermined. The CDR3 consists of 17 residues. Trimming cost V 0 bases and J 3 bases, with 15 bases left between them. The germline CDR1 and CDR2 sequences are MGHRA and YSYEKL. CDR3 DNA sequence: TGCGCCAGCAGCCAAGATGGGCTACCCCAATTCAATCAGCCCCAGCATTTT. Protein sequence: CASSQDGLPQFNQPQHF.

The V gene is TRBV13, the J gene TRBJ1-6; D perhaps matches TRBD1 (6 bases). The CDR3 contains 16 residues. Trimming removed 0 bases at V and 6 bases at J, with 12 bases between. Per germline, CDR1 PRHDT and CDR2 FYEKMQ (reference sequence). CDR3: CASSLGRGQGNSPLHF. In DNA, the CDR3 is TGTGCCAGCAGCTTAGGACGGGGGCAGGGTAATTCACCCCTCCACTTT. The full variable domain, rest sourced from reference TRBV13 and TRBJ1-6, is AAGVIQSPRHLIKEKRETATLKCYPIPRHDTVYWYQQGPGQDPQFLISFYEKMQSDKGSIPDRFSAQQFSDYHSELNMSSLELGDSALYFCASSLGRGQGNSPLHFGNGTRLTVT.

Only a few counts were recorded for this clonotype. The chain has TRBV6-1 and TRBJ1-2; 7 nucleotides align to TRBD1. The germline V gene encodes CDR1 MNHNS and CDR2 SASEGT. The CDR3 is made up of 17 amino acids. With V trimmed by 11 bases and J by 4 bases, 22 bases remained unmatched. CDR3 coding DNA: TGTGCCGCAGGGGGGCCCTTTTCCGGGACACTTACCTATGGCTACACCTTC. Translation: CAAGGPFSGTLTYGYTF.

V and J are TRBV6-1 and TRBJ1-2; no reliable D call. CDR1 and CDR2 (germline): MNHNS, SASEGT. The CDR3 totals 11 residues. V was pared by 9 bases and J by 6 bases, with 11 bases between. CDR3 sequence (DNA): TGTGCCAGTGCATGGAGGGATGGCTACACCTTC. Its translation: CASAWRDGYTF.

This clonotype was recorded many times. The chain uses TRBV5-1 and TRBJ2-7; D might be TRBD1 or TRBD2, each matching 6 bases. CDR1 is SGHRS, CDR2 YFSETQ, per germline. Deletions cut 2 bases from V and 2 bases from J, with 14 bases between. The CDR3 covers 15 residues. Here the CDR3 DNA reads TGCGCCAGCAGCTTAAGGCCGGGGGCCACCTACGAGCAGTACTTC. Translated, it gives CASSLRPGATYEQYF.

This clonotype has at least ten counts. The V call is TRBV28, the J call TRBJ1-2; no reliable D call. V lost 5 bases, J lost 4 bases, and 11 bases lay in between. The CDR3 consists of 13 residues. Germline values: CDR1 MDHEN, CDR2 SYDVKM. The CDR3, as DNA: TGTGCCAGCAGTCCCTCTACGCTCTATGGCTACACCTTC. This translates into CASSPSTLYGYTF.

The rearrangement uses TRBV5-1 and TRBJ2-1; 8 bases align to TRBD2. V trimming: 2 bases; J trimming: 2 bases; junction bases outside the gene matches: 3. The CDR3 length is 15 residues. Germline V gene data show CDR1 as SGHRS and CDR2 as YFSETQ. The CDR3 here is CASSFTSGTYNEQFF. CDR3 in DNA: TGCGCCAGCAGCTTTACTAGCGGTACCTACAATGAGCAGTTCTTC.

The chain has TRBV18 and TRBJ1-3; D is ambiguous. CDR3 size: 16 residues. Per germline, CDR1 KGHSH and CDR2 LQKENI. With 0 bases removed from V and 0 bases from J, the gap between germline ends came to 9 bases. CDR3 loop: CASSPPGRLSGNTIYF. The CDR3 DNA sequence: TGTGCCAGCTCACCACCCGGACGGCTCTCTGGAAACACCATATATTTT.